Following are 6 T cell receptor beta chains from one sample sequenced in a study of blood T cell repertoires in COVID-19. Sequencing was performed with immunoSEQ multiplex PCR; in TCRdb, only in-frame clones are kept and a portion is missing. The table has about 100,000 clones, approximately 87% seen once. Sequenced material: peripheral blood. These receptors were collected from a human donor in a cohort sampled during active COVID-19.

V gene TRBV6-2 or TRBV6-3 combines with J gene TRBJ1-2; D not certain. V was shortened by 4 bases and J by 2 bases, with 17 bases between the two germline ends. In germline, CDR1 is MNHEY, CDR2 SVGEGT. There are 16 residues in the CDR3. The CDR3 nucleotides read TGTGCCAGCAGTTCTCCGGAACGGAGGATGAACTATGGCTACACCTTC. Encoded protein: CASSSPERRMNYGYTF.

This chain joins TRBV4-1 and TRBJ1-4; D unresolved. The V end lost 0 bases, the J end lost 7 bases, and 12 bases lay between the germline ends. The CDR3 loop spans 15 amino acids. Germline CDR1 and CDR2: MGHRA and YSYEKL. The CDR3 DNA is TGCGCCAGCAGCCAAGAGCGGGTCGGGGTTGAAAAACTGTTTTTT. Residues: CASSQERVGVEKLFF.

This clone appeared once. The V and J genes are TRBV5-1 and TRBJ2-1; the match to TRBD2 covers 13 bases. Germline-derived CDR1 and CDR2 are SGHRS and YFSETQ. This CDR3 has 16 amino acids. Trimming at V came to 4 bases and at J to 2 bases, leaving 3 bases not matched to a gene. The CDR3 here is CASSLTSGRTYNEQFF. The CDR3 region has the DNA TGCGCCAGCAGCCTGACTAGCGGGAGGACCTACAATGAGCAGTTCTTC.

The CDR3, as DNA: TGTGCCAGCAGCCAAGATCATGGGAGCTACAATGAGCAGTTCTTC. Translating it yields CASSQDHGSYNEQFF. The J gene is TRBJ2-1, the V gene TRBV3-1 (or the pseudogene TRBV3-2); maybe TRBD2 (5 bases). The ends were cut back, 0 bases at V and 3 bases at J, with 9 bases in the middle. The CDR3 consists of 15 residues. Germline V gene lookup returns CDR1 LGHDT and CDR2 YNNKEL (reference sequence).

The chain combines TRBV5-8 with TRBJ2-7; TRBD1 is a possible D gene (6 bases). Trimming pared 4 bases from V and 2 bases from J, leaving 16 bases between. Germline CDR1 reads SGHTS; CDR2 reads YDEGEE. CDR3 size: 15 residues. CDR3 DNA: TGTGCCAGCAGCCGGGACACCTACACCACCTACGAGCAGTACTTC. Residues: CASSRDTYTTYEQYF.

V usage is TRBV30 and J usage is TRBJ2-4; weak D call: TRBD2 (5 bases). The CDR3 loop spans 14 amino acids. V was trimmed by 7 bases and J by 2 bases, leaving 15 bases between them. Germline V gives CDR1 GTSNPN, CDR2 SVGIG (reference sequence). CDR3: CALGSGGPKNIQYF. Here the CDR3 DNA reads TGTGCCTTAGGAAGCGGTGGGCCCAAAAACATTCAGTACTTC.